This T cell receptor beta chain was captured in a study of control samples from healthy donors and cancer patients. Germline V CDR1 and CDR2: MNHEY, SMNVEV (reference sequence). Trimming cost V 6 bases and J 3 bases, with 9 bases left between them. This CDR3 is built from 13 residues. TCRdb's copy holds only in-frame clones and misses some; the assay was immunoSEQ multiplex PCR. The sample includes approximately 150,000 clones, 85% to 95% of them seen just once. V usage is TRBV27 and J usage is TRBJ2-1; D unclear. The source of this sequence is a woman aged 18-29 years in good health. The sample consisted of blood. This CDR3 reads CASRYRGYNEQFF. CDR3 bases: TGTGCCAGCAGATACAGAGGCTACAATGAGCAGTTCTTC.